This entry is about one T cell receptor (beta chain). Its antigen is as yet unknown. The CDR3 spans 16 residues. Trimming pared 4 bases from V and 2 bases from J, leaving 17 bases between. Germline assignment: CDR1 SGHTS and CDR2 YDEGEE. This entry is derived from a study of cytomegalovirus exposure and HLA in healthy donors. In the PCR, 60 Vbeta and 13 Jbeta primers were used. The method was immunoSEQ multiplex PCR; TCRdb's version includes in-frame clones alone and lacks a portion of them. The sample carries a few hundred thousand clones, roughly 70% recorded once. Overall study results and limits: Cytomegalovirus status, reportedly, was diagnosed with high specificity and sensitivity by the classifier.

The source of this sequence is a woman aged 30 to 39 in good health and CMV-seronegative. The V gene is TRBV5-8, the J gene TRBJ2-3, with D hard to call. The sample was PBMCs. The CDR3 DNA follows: TGTGCCAGCAGCAAAATTACTGCCCCATACACAGATACGCAGTATTTT. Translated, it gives CASSKITAPYTDTQYF.